The 9 T cell receptor beta chains listed next were all sequenced from one sample in a study of siplizumab effects on memory and regulatory T cells. In the mixed lymphocyte reaction, cells were cocultured for six to seven days at 37°C. These TCRs' antigens remain unknown. This table comes from immunoSEQ multiplex PCR, and its TCRdb copy is limited to in-frame clones, with some not included. Altogether 11,000 to 15,000 clones are present, approximately 49% being singletons, with the ten largest covering around 10%. Sequencing was performed on CFSE-low (dividing) CD4+ T cells sorted from an allogeneic mixed lymphocyte reaction. Source of these receptors: a human donor in good health; the cells came from an allogeneic mixed lymphocyte reaction.

This clone appeared a single time. The chain couples TRBV27 to TRBJ1-1, with D maybe TRBD1 (6 bases). From germline, CDR1 is MNHEY and CDR2 SMNVEV (reference sequence). The CDR3 contains 14 residues. V lost 5 bases to trimming and J lost 0 bases, with 10 bases between them. In nucleotides, the CDR3 is TGTGCCAGCAGTCAATACAGGGTGAACACTGAAGCTTTCTTT. It yields the protein CASSQYRVNTEAFF.

This clone is classed as medium-sized (0.01 to 0.1%). The chain has TRBV6-6 and TRBJ2-7; D is undetermined. V lost 4 bases and J lost 3, with 10 bases in between. Germline V gene sequence: CDR1 MNHNY, CDR2 SVGAGI (reference sequence). This CDR3 contains 13 residues. The CDR3 loop reads CASSSREVYEQYF. The CDR3 DNA sequence: TGTGCCAGCAGTTCCAGAGAAGTCTACGAGCAGTACTTC.

This clone was seen a handful of times. The J gene is TRBJ1-1, the V gene TRBV5-6, with 9 bases matching TRBD1. The CDR3 sequence is 15 residues long. V lost 2 bases, J lost 0 bases, and 2 bases stayed unmatched. Germline V gene data show CDR1 as SGHDT and CDR2 as YYEEEE. As DNA, the CDR3 is TGTGCCAGCAGCTTTAGGGACAGGGTGAACACTGAAGCTTTCTTT. As protein: CASSFRDRVNTEAFF. The whole variable domain, remainder taken from reference TRBV5-6 and TRBJ1-1, is DAGVTQSPTHLIKTRGQQVTLRCSPKSGHDTVSWYQQALGQGPQFIFQYYEEEERQRGNFPDRFSGHQFPNYSSELNVNALLLGDSALYLCASSFRDRVNTEAFFGQGTRLTVV.

The chain recombines TRBV5-8 with TRBJ2-5; 8 bases match TRBD2. The junction had 1 base not matched to a gene; V was cut back by 0 bases and J by 0 bases. Germline loops: CDR1 SGHTS, CDR2 YDEGEE. There are 15 residues in the CDR3. Written as DNA, the CDR3 is TGTGCCAGCAGCTTGGGACTAGCGAACCAAGAGACCCAGTACTTC. Encoded protein: CASSLGLANQETQYF.

This clone occurred a few times. The chain employs TRBV2 and TRBJ2-7; D gene ambiguous. With 4 bases removed from V and 4 bases from J, the gap between germline ends came to 8 bases. The CDR3 length is 12 residues. CDR1 is SNHLY, CDR2 FYNNEI, per germline. The CDR3 bases are TGTGCCAGCAGTGTAAGGGCATACGAGCAGTACTTC. It encodes CASSVRAYEQYF.

For the CDR3, the DNA is TGTGCCAGCAGCCAAGACTCTAGCGGGAGGGCCGGGCCTGAGCAGTTCTTC. It translates to CASSQDSSGRAGPEQFF. The chain uses TRBV5-8 and TRBJ2-1, with 12 bases aligning to TRBD2. From germline, CDR1 is SGHTS and CDR2 YDEGEE. J was trimmed by 9 bases and V by 4 bases; bases with no gene match: 14. The CDR3 runs to 17 residues.

V gene TRBV5-1 combines with J gene TRBJ2-1; 9 nucleotides line up with TRBD1. The CDR3 totals 12 residues. Trimming took 2 bases from V and 15 from J; bases not matched to a gene: 6. Germline V gene lookup returns CDR1 SGHRS and CDR2 YFSETQ. The chain's CDR3 is CASSFRDREPFF. The CDR3 coding sequence is TGCGCCAGCAGCTTCCGGGACAGGGAACCGTTCTTC.

The chain has TRBV5-1 and TRBJ1-4; no reliable D call. From germline, CDR1 is SGHRS and CDR2 YFSETQ. With 0 bases removed from V and 5 bases from J, the gap between germline ends came to 11 bases. CDR3 length: 15 residues. The CDR3 here is CASSLDGTPNEKLFF. The CDR3 coding sequence is TGCGCCAGCAGCTTGGATGGCACACCGAATGAAAAACTGTTTTTT.

V is TRBV9 and J is TRBJ1-1; no clear D gene. The CDR3 totals 14 residues. From germline, CDR1 is SGDLS and CDR2 YYNGEE. Trimming shortened V by 0 bases and J by 2 bases, and 8 bases separated the two germline ends. Here the CDR3 reads CASSVAGYNTEAFF. CDR3 nucleotide sequence: TGTGCCAGCAGCGTAGCTGGCTATAACACTGAAGCTTTCTTT.